The 27 T cell receptor beta chains in this list originate from one sample, sequenced in a study of long-term antiretroviral therapy in people with HIV. A v3.0 immunoSEQ assay was performed at survey level. Profiled with immunoSEQ multiplex PCR; TCRdb holds only in-frame clones, not every one. This sample has around 30,000 clones, with roughly 85% found just once. The material was unsorted PBMCs, obtained 2.3 years after starting antiretroviral therapy. Source of these receptors: a man aged 40-49 years with HIV.

The V gene is TRBV5-1, the J gene TRBJ1-2, with a weak D call TRBD1 (5 bases). From germline, CDR1 is SGHRS and CDR2 YFSETQ. V lost 0 bases, J lost 3 bases, and 9 bases lay in between. This CDR3 spans 14 amino acids. CDR3 sequence: CASSLEAGHYGYTF. CDR3 DNA sequence: TGCGCCAGCAGCTTGGAGGCAGGGCACTATGGCTACACCTTC.

The genes are TRBV6-5 and TRBJ2-3; the D call may be TRBD1 or TRBD2 (5 bases each). Per germline, CDR1 MNHEY and CDR2 SVGAGI. V lost 6 bases, J lost 3 bases, and 16 bases lay in between. CDR3 length equals 15 residues. Here the CDR3 reads CASSPLGRETDTQYF. CDR3 bases: TGTGCCAGCAGCCCCCTTGGCAGGGAGACAGATACGCAGTATTTT.

The rearrangement links TRBV6-6 to TRBJ1-6, with TRBD1 as a possible D gene (6 bases). Deletions cut 10 bases from V and 7 bases from J, with 20 bases between. The germline gives CDR1 MNHNY, CDR2 SVGAGI (reference sequence). This CDR3 comprises 15 residues. CDR3 nucleotide sequence: TGTGCCACCGGGACCGAAACAGGGTTAAATTCACCCCTCCACTTT. Protein sequence: CATGTETGLNSPLHF.

The rearrangement joins TRBV11-3 to TRBJ2-3; TRBD2 agrees at 10 bases. Germline V gene lookup returns CDR1 SGHNT and CDR2 YENEEA. Losses at the gene ends were 1 base for V and 0 bases for J; bases not matched to a gene: 7. The CDR3 runs to 18 residues. CDR3 protein: CASSLGLAGGSSTDTQYF. The CDR3, as DNA: TGTGCCAGCAGCTTAGGTTTAGCGGGAGGATCGAGCACAGATACGCAGTATTTT.

CDR3 in DNA: TGCGCCAGCAGCCCAGGGACAGGGGGAACAGATACGCAGTATTTT. It yields the protein CASSPGTGGTDTQYF. The V call is TRBV5-1, the J call TRBJ2-3; 11 bases fit TRBD1. The V segment lost 4 bases and the J segment 3 bases; nucleotides outside the gene matches: 4. This CDR3 is built from 15 residues. In germline, CDR1 is SGHRS, CDR2 YFSETQ.

The gene calls are TRBV14 and TRBJ2-7; TRBD1 aligns across 9 bases. The length of the CDR3 is 16 residues. V was pared by 0 bases and J by 2 bases, with 5 bases of the junction left unmatched. Germline V gene lookup returns CDR1 SGHDN and CDR2 FVKESK. The chain's CDR3 is CASSQDRDRDPYEQYF. The CDR3, as DNA: TGTGCCAGCAGCCAAGACCGGGACAGGGACCCCTACGAGCAGTACTTC.

This sequence joins TRBV5-1 and TRBJ2-5; possibly TRBD1 or TRBD2 for D (5 bases each). The CDR3 loop spans 14 amino acids. Germline CDR1 is SGHRS and CDR2 is YFSETQ. V lost 0 bases, J lost 4 bases, and 10 bases lay in between. This CDR3 is CASSLAGRRETQYF. CDR3 nucleotides: TGCGCCAGCAGCTTGGCGGGGCGGCGAGAGACCCAGTACTTC.

The chain links TRBV19 to TRBJ2-7; D is undetermined. Germline V gene lookup returns CDR1 LNHDA and CDR2 SQIVND (reference sequence). V lost 5 bases and J 5 bases, leaving 7 bases between the germline ends. The CDR3 spans 11 residues. CDR3 DNA sequence: TGTGCCAGTAGTGCCGCCCACGAGCAGTACTTC. This gives the protein CASSAAHEQYF.

V gene TRBV7-3 combines with J gene TRBJ1-6, with D unclear. The CDR3 runs 15 residues. Germline values: CDR1 SGHTA, CDR2 FQGTGA. V was shortened by 4 bases and J by 11 bases, with 18 bases between the two germline ends. CDR3 loop: CASSSGPQLKPPLHF. As DNA, the CDR3 is TGTGCCAGCAGCTCCGGTCCCCAGTTGAAGCCACCCCTCCACTTT.

This clone was seen a handful of times. The chain uses TRBV11-2 and TRBJ1-2; TRBD1 is a possible D gene (6 bases). The CDR3 totals 15 residues. With 5 bases removed from V and 4 bases from J, the gap between germline ends came to 17 bases. CDR1 SGHAT and CDR2 FQNNGV come from the germline V gene. The DNA for the CDR3 is TGTGCCAGCAGCCTCTCCGAACAGGGCCTCTATGGCTACACCTTC. It translates to CASSLSEQGLYGYTF.

The V gene is TRBV5-8, the J gene TRBJ2-1; 7 bases align to TRBD2. CDR3 length equals 15 residues. J was trimmed by 0 bases and V by 6 bases; bases with no gene match: 6. The germline V gene encodes CDR1 SGHTS and CDR2 YDEGEE. For the CDR3, the DNA is TGTGCCAGCACCATCGGGGGGAGCTCCTACAATGAGCAGTTCTTC. Translated: CASTIGGSSYNEQFF.

The V and J genes are TRBV11-3 and TRBJ1-1; maybe TRBD1 (5 bases). The CDR3 loop spans 14 amino acids. Germline CDR1 and CDR2: SGHNT and YENEEA. The V gene lost 3 bases and the J gene lost 3 bases, with 11 bases spanning the gap. CDR3 in amino acids: CASSFSGMDTEAFF. The CDR3, as DNA: TGTGCCAGCAGCTTTTCAGGGATGGACACTGAAGCTTTCTTT.

V is TRBV11-2 and J is TRBJ1-2; 10 nucleotides line up with TRBD1. The CDR3 spans 14 residues. With V trimmed by 2 bases and J by 8 bases, 5 bases remained unmatched. Germline CDR1 SGHAT, CDR2 FQNNGV. CDR3 nucleotides: TGTGCCAGCAGCTTAAGGGGACAGGGGAGGGGCTACACCTTC. It translates to CASSLRGQGRGYTF.

V gene TRBV27 combines with J gene TRBJ2-7, with 8 positions matching TRBD2. The germline V gene encodes CDR1 MNHEY and CDR2 SMNVEV (reference sequence). The CDR3 is 14 residues long. V dropped 0 bases and J dropped 4; count of bases not matched to a gene: 2. In DNA form, the CDR3 reads TGTGCCAGCAGTTTATCGAGCGGGAGTTACGAGCAGTACTTC. This sequence encodes CASSLSSGSYEQYF.

CDR3 bases: TGTGCCAGCAGCGTATCGGGGGGCCGCACTGAAGCTTTCTTT. This translates into CASSVSGGRTEAFF. The gene calls are TRBV9 and TRBJ1-1; weak D call: TRBD1 (6 bases). Trimming pared 1 base from V and 4 bases from J, leaving 11 bases between. CDR1 is SGDLS, CDR2 YYNGEE, per germline. The CDR3 has 14 amino acids.

This sequence joins TRBV18 and TRBJ2-7; tentatively, D is TRBD2 (7 bases). CDR3 length: 15 amino acids. V lost 3 bases, J lost 4 bases, and 16 bases lay in between. The germline gives CDR1 KGHSH, CDR2 LQKENI. The CDR3 bases are TGTGCCAGCTCACCCTCTGGCAGGGGAGGGTACGAGCAGTACTTC. This encodes CASSPSGRGGYEQYF.

The rearrangement joins TRBV30 to TRBJ1-3; a weak D match, TRBD1 (5 bases). The CDR3 is made up of 15 amino acids. The V gene lost 2 bases and the J gene lost 1 base, with 12 bases spanning the gap. Germline V CDR1 and CDR2: GTSNPN, SVGIG (reference sequence). CDR3 bases: TGTGCCTGGAGTTCGGTGGGGGGTTCTGGAAACACCATATATTTT. Translation: CAWSSVGGSGNTIYF. The complete variable domain, with remaining parts taken from reference TRBV30 and TRBJ1-3, reads SQTIHQWPATLVQPVGSPLSLECTVEGTSNPNLYWYRQAAGRGLQLLFYSVGIGQISSEVPQNLSASRPQDRQFILSSKKLLLSDSGFYLCAWSSVGGSGNTIYFGEGSWLTVV.

The chain uses TRBV5-4 and TRBJ2-2; the match to TRBD2 covers 8 bases. V dropped 0 bases and J dropped 7; count of bases not matched to a gene: 2. The CDR3 contains 14 residues. Germline V gene sequence: CDR1 SGHNT, CDR2 YYREEE (reference sequence). The CDR3 loop is CASSLDGTSGELFF. The CDR3 DNA sequence: TGTGCCAGCAGCTTGGATGGGACTAGCGGGGAGCTGTTTTTT.

The CDR3 DNA follows: TGTGCCAGCAGCCGACTAGCGGGGGGATCCTACGAGCAGTACTTC. Translation gives CASSRLAGGSYEQYF. The V call is TRBV6-6, the J call TRBJ2-7; 13 positions agree with TRBD2. Germline loops: CDR1 MNHNY, CDR2 SVGAGI (reference sequence). The CDR3 loop spans 15 amino acids. With 6 bases clipped from V and 1 base from J, the junction kept 3 bases outside the gene matches.

This sequence joins TRBV28 and TRBJ1-2; no clear D. This CDR3 contains 14 residues. CDR1 is MDHEN, CDR2 SYDVKM, per germline. V was shortened by 3 bases and J by 7 bases, with 15 bases between the two germline ends. The CDR3 DNA reads TGTGCCAGCAGTTTTTCAGGAGTTTGGAGTGGCTACACCTTC. Translating it yields CASSFSGVWSGYTF.

The chain uses TRBV4-1 and TRBJ2-2, with TRBD2 as a possible D gene (5 bases). CDR1 and CDR2 (germline): MGHRA, YSYEKL. The CDR3 length is 15 residues. V lost 1 base, J lost 2 bases, and 8 bases lay in between. CDR3 DNA: TGCGCCAGCAGCCAAGTAACTAGAAACACCGGGGAGCTGTTTTTT. Protein: CASSQVTRNTGELFF.

V usage is TRBV11-1 and J usage is TRBJ2-5; D may be TRBD1 (6 bases). The V and J ends lost 5 bases and 2 bases respectively, with 15 bases between them. The CDR3 has 15 amino acids. Germline V gene lookup returns CDR1 SGHAT and CDR2 FQDESV (reference sequence). The DNA for the CDR3 is TGTGCCAGCAGCACCGGGACATTCAAACAAGAGACCCAGTACTTC. As protein: CASSTGTFKQETQYF. Variable domain in full (rest from reference TRBV11-1 and TRBJ2-5): EAEVAQSPRYKITEKSQAVAFWCDPISGHATLYWYRQILGQGPELLVQFQDESVVDDSQLPKDRFSAERLKGVDSTLKIQPAELGDSAMYLCASSTGTFKQETQYFGPGTRLLVL.

This clone has a single count. The genes are TRBV5-4 and TRBJ1-1, with 7 bases fitting TRBD1. This CDR3 has 15 amino acids. Trimming at V came to 0 bases and at J to 0 bases, leaving 2 bases not matched to a gene. Germline V gene sequence: CDR1 SGHNT, CDR2 YYREEE (reference sequence). The DNA of the CDR3 is TGTGCCAGCAGCTTGGGACAGGGCATGAACACTGAAGCTTTCTTT. Translating it yields CASSLGQGMNTEAFF.

V is TRBV7-8 and J is TRBJ1-4, with 9 bases lining up with TRBD1. The CDR3 covers 14 residues. V gave up 5 bases and J gave up 8 bases; unmatched junction bases: 6. CDR1 is SGHVS and CDR2 is FQNEAQ in the germline V gene. In DNA, the CDR3 is TGTGCCAGCAGCCCCGGACAGGGGCGGGAAAAACTGTTTTTT. Translated: CASSPGQGREKLFF. The whole variable domain, filled in from reference TRBV7-8 and TRBJ1-4, reads GAGVSQSPRYKVAKRGQDVALRCDPISGHVSLFWYQQALGQGPEFLTYFQNEAQLDKSGLPSDRFFAERPEGSVSTLKIQRTQQEDSAVYLCASSPGQGREKLFFGSGTQLSVL.

CDR3 amino acids: CASSIILETEKLFF. CDR3 DNA: TGTGCCAGTAGTATAATTTTAGAGACAGAAAAACTGTTTTTT. The chain uses TRBV19 and TRBJ1-4, with D hard to call. The V gene's germline CDR1 is LNHDA and CDR2 SQIVND (reference sequence). This CDR3 has 14 amino acids. Trimming removed 2 bases at V and 8 bases at J, with 12 bases between.

The genes are TRBV5-1 and TRBJ2-4; 9 bases fit TRBD2. The V gene's germline CDR1 is SGHRS and CDR2 YFSETQ. The CDR3 extends over 15 amino acids. J lost 6 bases, V lost 6 bases, and 10 bases had no gene match. CDR3 protein: CASKEGGGAGNIQYF. CDR3 sequence (DNA): TGCGCCAGCAAAGAAGGCGGGGGGGCAGGAAACATTCAGTACTTC.

Remarks on this clone: Other nucleotide sequences from this sample produce the same CDR3. The V and J genes are TRBV6-5 and TRBJ1-1; weak D call: TRBD1 (5 bases). V shed 3 bases and J shed 5 bases, with 7 bases lying between them. This CDR3 has 12 amino acids. From germline, CDR1 is MNHEY and CDR2 SVGAGI. This CDR3 is CASSYGGTEAFF. The CDR3 nucleotides read TGTGCCAGCAGTTATGGGGGAACTGAAGCTTTCTTT.